Listed below are T cell receptor beta chains from one sample, sequenced in a study of cytomegalovirus exposure and HLA in healthy donors. Profiling relied on immunoSEQ multiplex PCR, and the TCRdb table lists in-frame clones only, not all of them. Of approximately 200,000 clones listed, approximately 80% were seen once; the top ten hold roughly 7%. Sample: PBMCs. These receptors were collected from a man younger than 30 in good health and CMV-seropositive. Each CDR3 is given with its conserved first and last residue. The D gene is left open where the match is weak. Clone sizes are given selectively: once, few, many, or a class where the clone is expanded.

j_call: TRBJ2-5
clone_size: -
cdr3_length: 17
d_call: TRBD2
v_call: TRBV27
cdr3_nt: TGTGCCAGCGCCTTCGACTCGGCTAGCGGGGACCAAGAGACCCAGTACTTC
cdr3_aa: CASAFDSASGDQETQYF

j_call: TRBJ1-4
clone_size: -
cdr3_length: 12
d_call: -
v_call: TRBV5-1
cdr3_nt: TGCGCCAGCAGGGCTAGCACCGAAAAACTGTTTTTT
cdr3_aa: CASRASTEKLFF

j_call: TRBJ2-7
clone_size: -
cdr3_length: 16
d_call: TRBD2
v_call: TRBV7-8
cdr3_nt: TGTGCCAGCAGCGCCCTCACCGGGACTAGCGGGAACGAGCAGTACTTC
cdr3_aa: CASSALTGTSGNEQYF

j_call: TRBJ2-1
clone_size: -
cdr3_length: 14
d_call: TRBD2
v_call: TRBV19
cdr3_nt: TGTGCCAGTAGTATTATAGCGGGAGGACATGAGCAGTTCTTC
cdr3_aa: CASSIIAGGHEQFF

j_call: TRBJ1-2
clone_size: few
cdr3_length: 14
d_call: TRBD1
v_call: TRBV4-1
cdr3_nt: TGCGCCAGCAGCCAACCGACAGGGGGCCTTGGCTACACCTTC
cdr3_aa: CASSQPTGGLGYTF

j_call: TRBJ2-7
clone_size: few
cdr3_length: 13
d_call: -
v_call: TRBV5-1
cdr3_nt: TGCGCCAGCAGCGGCGGACACTCCTACGAGCAGTACTTC
cdr3_aa: CASSGGHSYEQYF

j_call: TRBJ2-3
clone_size: -
cdr3_length: 19
d_call: TRBD1
v_call: TRBV15
cdr3_nt: TGTGCCACCAGCAGACTGCGGAGGTCCGGACAGGGGAGCACAGATACGCAGTATTTT
cdr3_aa: CATSRLRRSGQGSTDTQYF

j_call: TRBJ1-3
clone_size: -
cdr3_length: 15
d_call: -
v_call: TRBV5-1
cdr3_nt: TGCGCCAGCAGCTTAAGAGGGTATCGTGAAGACACCATATATTTT
cdr3_aa: CASSLRGYREDTIYF

j_call: TRBJ1-2
clone_size: few
cdr3_length: 14
d_call: -
v_call: TRBV5-6
cdr3_nt: TGTGCCAGCAGCTTGGGCGGAGAGAACTATGGCTACACCTTC
cdr3_aa: CASSLGGENYGYTF

j_call: TRBJ2-3
clone_size: once
cdr3_length: 16
d_call: TRBD2
v_call: TRBV4-1
cdr3_nt: TGCGCCAGCAGCCTAGGACTAGCGGGAAGCACAGATACGCAGTATTTT
cdr3_aa: CASSLGLAGSTDTQYF

j_call: TRBJ2-7
clone_size: -
cdr3_length: 15
d_call: TRBD1
v_call: TRBV11-2
cdr3_nt: TGTGCCAGCAGCTTTCGCACAGGGGGGTCCTACGAGCAGTACTTC
cdr3_aa: CASSFRTGGSYEQYF

j_call: TRBJ1-1
clone_size: -
cdr3_length: 15
d_call: TRBD1
v_call: TRBV5-1
cdr3_nt: TGCGCCAGCAGCCGGACAGGACAAATGAACACTGAAGCTTTCTTT
cdr3_aa: CASSRTGQMNTEAFF

j_call: TRBJ2-1
clone_size: once
cdr3_length: 21
d_call: TRBD2
v_call: TRBV5-1
cdr3_nt: TGCGCCAGCAGCTTGCGAACCGGGACTAGCGGGAGGGCCGCCCCACGGGTGCCGCAGTTCTTC
cdr3_aa: CASSLRTGTSGRAAPRVPQFF

j_call: TRBJ1-1
clone_size: -
cdr3_length: 15
d_call: TRBD1
v_call: TRBV28
cdr3_nt: TGTGCCAGCAGTGCGGACAGGGGCCTGGCGGCTGAAGCTTTCTTT
cdr3_aa: CASSADRGLAAEAFF

j_call: TRBJ2-2
clone_size: many
cdr3_length: 14
d_call: -
v_call: TRBV9
cdr3_nt: TGTGCCAGCAAGGAGGGAGCGAACACCGGGGAGCTGTTTTTT
cdr3_aa: CASKEGANTGELFF

j_call: TRBJ1-2
clone_size: -
cdr3_length: 15
d_call: TRBD1
v_call: TRBV5-1
cdr3_nt: TGCGCCAGCAGCTATGGGGACAGGGGCAACTATGGCTACACCTTC
cdr3_aa: CASSYGDRGNYGYTF

j_call: TRBJ2-7
clone_size: -
cdr3_length: 14
d_call: -
v_call: TRBV11-2
cdr3_nt: TGTGCCAGCAGCTCGCTTGGGGGCCTCTACGAGCAGTACTTC
cdr3_aa: CASSSLGGLYEQYF

j_call: TRBJ2-1
clone_size: -
cdr3_length: 17
d_call: TRBD2
v_call: TRBV27
cdr3_nt: TGTGCCAGCAGTTTCGGGTTTTTAGCGGGAGGGCCGGGTGAGCAGTTCTTC
cdr3_aa: CASSFGFLAGGPGEQFF

j_call: TRBJ2-7
clone_size: -
cdr3_length: 14
d_call: TRBD2
v_call: TRBV27
cdr3_nt: TGTGCCAGCAGTCTTAGCGGGAGCCCCTACGAGCAGTACTTC
cdr3_aa: CASSLSGSPYEQYF

j_call: TRBJ2-7
clone_size: -
cdr3_length: 16
d_call: -
v_call: TRBV21-1
cdr3_nt: TGTGCCAGCAGCAAAGGACAGGGGGAGACCTCCTACGAGCAGTACTTC
cdr3_aa: CASSKGQGETSYEQYF

j_call: TRBJ2-1
clone_size: once
cdr3_length: 16
d_call: -
v_call: TRBV11-2
cdr3_nt: TGTGCCAGCAGCTCTCTACTAGGAGCCTTAGACAATGAGCAGTTCTTC
cdr3_aa: CASSSLLGALDNEQFF

j_call: TRBJ1-4
clone_size: -
cdr3_length: 14
d_call: TRBD1
v_call: TRBV27
cdr3_nt: TGTGCCAGCAAGAACAGGGGTCTGGGGGGAAAACTGTTTTTT
cdr3_aa: CASKNRGLGGKLFF

j_call: TRBJ2-2
clone_size: -
cdr3_length: 19
d_call: -
v_call: TRBV14
cdr3_nt: TGTGCCAGCAGCCAAGACTGGCCCGACAGGATCACGAACACCGGGGAGCTGTTTTTT
cdr3_aa: CASSQDWPDRITNTGELFF

j_call: TRBJ2-7
clone_size: -
cdr3_length: 11
d_call: TRBD1
v_call: TRBV20-1
cdr3_nt: TGCAGTGCTGGGGGACAGGAGAGGATGAGGTTC
cdr3_aa: CSAGGQERMRF

j_call: TRBJ1-4
clone_size: -
cdr3_length: 13
d_call: TRBD1
v_call: TRBV29-1
cdr3_nt: TGCAGCGGTAGGCAGGGGGGTTCTGAAAAACTGTTTTTT
cdr3_aa: CSGRQGGSEKLFF

j_call: TRBJ2-1
clone_size: once
cdr3_length: 13
d_call: -
v_call: TRBV9
cdr3_nt: TGTGCCAGCAGCGCCGCCGAGAGTCCAACTCAGTTCTTC
cdr3_aa: CASSAAESPTQFF

j_call: TRBJ2-4
clone_size: -
cdr3_length: 16
d_call: TRBD1
v_call: TRBV11-1
cdr3_nt: TGTGCCAGCAGCTTAGCCAGGGGGCTGGCCAAAAACATTCAGTACTTC
cdr3_aa: CASSLARGLAKNIQYF

j_call: TRBJ2-3
clone_size: -
cdr3_length: 17
d_call: TRBD1
v_call: TRBV28
cdr3_nt: TGTGCCAGCAGCCCCCTGGGACAGGGATGGAGAGCAGATACGCAGTATTTT
cdr3_aa: CASSPLGQGWRADTQYF

j_call: TRBJ2-1
clone_size: -
cdr3_length: 16
d_call: TRBD1
v_call: TRBV6-4
cdr3_nt: TGTGCCAGCAGTGACCGACAGGGGACCCTCTACAATGAGCAGTTCTTC
cdr3_aa: CASSDRQGTLYNEQFF

j_call: TRBJ2-3
clone_size: -
cdr3_length: 15
d_call: -
v_call: TRBV25-1
cdr3_nt: TGTGCCAGCAGTGAATACTCCGGGTTCACAGATACGCAGTATTTT
cdr3_aa: CASSEYSGFTDTQYF

j_call: TRBJ2-7
clone_size: once
cdr3_length: 15
d_call: -
v_call: TRBV4-3
cdr3_nt: TGCGCCAGCAGCCAAGATCACAGGTTCTCCTACGAGCAGTACTTC
cdr3_aa: CASSQDHRFSYEQYF

j_call: TRBJ1-5
clone_size: -
cdr3_length: 15
d_call: TRBD1
v_call: TRBV27
cdr3_nt: TGTGCCAGCAGCCTTGGACAGGGCGGGAATCAGCCCCAGCATTTT
cdr3_aa: CASSLGQGGNQPQHF

j_call: TRBJ2-5
clone_size: once
cdr3_length: 13
d_call: -
v_call: TRBV7-3
cdr3_nt: TGTGCCAGCAGCTTATCGGTACAAGAGACCCAGTACTTC
cdr3_aa: CASSLSVQETQYF

j_call: TRBJ2-3
clone_size: -
cdr3_length: 13
d_call: TRBD1
v_call: TRBV5-1
cdr3_nt: TGCGCCAGCAGCCCGCAGGGGGCAGATACGCAGTATTTT
cdr3_aa: CASSPQGADTQYF

j_call: TRBJ1-5
clone_size: -
cdr3_length: 16
d_call: -
v_call: TRBV30
cdr3_nt: TGTGCCTGGAGTACAGGACAACTAGCGGGCAATCAGCCCCAGCATTTT
cdr3_aa: CAWSTGQLAGNQPQHF

j_call: TRBJ2-3
clone_size: -
cdr3_length: 13
d_call: -
v_call: TRBV9
cdr3_nt: TGTGCCAGCAGCCTACAGGGTACAGATACGCAGTATTTT
cdr3_aa: CASSLQGTDTQYF

j_call: TRBJ2-5
clone_size: once
cdr3_length: 16
d_call: TRBD2
v_call: TRBV7-2
cdr3_nt: TGTGCCAGCAGCCCGTCAGCTAGCGGGAGGGGAGAGACCCAGTACTTC
cdr3_aa: CASSPSASGRGETQYF

j_call: TRBJ2-7
clone_size: -
cdr3_length: 18
d_call: TRBD1
v_call: TRBV7-2
cdr3_nt: TGTGCCAGCAGCTTAGCGTTAAGGGGGCGCGTAGTACGCGACGAGCAGTACTTC
cdr3_aa: CASSLALRGRVVRDEQYF

j_call: TRBJ2-5
clone_size: -
cdr3_length: 16
d_call: TRBD1
v_call: TRBV5-1
cdr3_nt: TGCGCCAGCAGCACCCAGACAGGGGGCTTCCAAGAGACCCAGTACTTC
cdr3_aa: CASSTQTGGFQETQYF

j_call: TRBJ1-3
clone_size: -
cdr3_length: 16
d_call: TRBD1
v_call: TRBV7-2
cdr3_nt: TGTGCCAGCAGCTTGGGACGGGACAGGGCTGGAAACACCATATATTTT
cdr3_aa: CASSLGRDRAGNTIYF

j_call: TRBJ2-2
clone_size: -
cdr3_length: 15
d_call: -
v_call: TRBV6-1
cdr3_nt: TGTGCCAGCAGTCCCACCACAGTGAACACCGGGGAGCTGTTTTTT
cdr3_aa: CASSPTTVNTGELFF

j_call: TRBJ1-2
clone_size: -
cdr3_length: 14
d_call: TRBD1
v_call: TRBV27
cdr3_nt: TGTGCCAGCAGGGCGGGACAGGGAGCCTATGGCTACACCTTC
cdr3_aa: CASRAGQGAYGYTF

j_call: TRBJ2-1
clone_size: -
cdr3_length: 15
d_call: TRBD2
v_call: TRBV28
cdr3_nt: TGTGCCAGCGTAAATGGGGGCGGGAGGGACAATGAGCAGTTCTTC
cdr3_aa: CASVNGGGRDNEQFF

j_call: TRBJ2-2
clone_size: -
cdr3_length: 17
d_call: TRBD1
v_call: TRBV19
cdr3_nt: TGTGCCAGTAGTAAATCCTCCGGACAGGGTCGATTCGGGGAGCTGTTTTTT
cdr3_aa: CASSKSSGQGRFGELFF

j_call: TRBJ2-2
clone_size: -
cdr3_length: 11
d_call: -
v_call: TRBV7-8
cdr3_nt: TGTGCCAGTCGGAACACCGGGGAGCTGTTTTTT
cdr3_aa: CASRNTGELFF

j_call: TRBJ1-2
clone_size: -
cdr3_length: 13
d_call: TRBD1
v_call: TRBV2
cdr3_nt: TGTGCCAGCAGGGACGGGACAGGGGATGGCTACACCTTC
cdr3_aa: CASRDGTGDGYTF

j_call: TRBJ1-2
clone_size: -
cdr3_length: 12
d_call: -
v_call: TRBV6-5
cdr3_nt: TGTGCCAGCAGTTACGGGGGGGGTGGCTACACCTTC
cdr3_aa: CASSYGGGGYTF

j_call: TRBJ2-1
clone_size: -
cdr3_length: 10
d_call: -
v_call: TRBV7-2
cdr3_nt: TGTGCCAGCGGGGGGAATGAGCAGTTCTTC
cdr3_aa: CASGGNEQFF

j_call: TRBJ2-2
clone_size: -
cdr3_length: 16
d_call: TRBD2
v_call: TRBV27
cdr3_nt: TGTGCCAGCAGTTCCGGGACTAGCCAGAACACCGGGGAGCTGTTTTTT
cdr3_aa: CASSSGTSQNTGELFF